This is a list of T cell receptor beta chains from one sample in a study of T cells after yellow fever vaccination. TCRdb reanalysed the 5' RACE reads using MiXCR and keeps one entry per CDR3 protein. The sample holds some 260,000 distinct CDR3 sequences, around 5.3% seen once. Sequenced here: CD4+ T cells sorted from PBMCs, sampled on the day of the yellow fever booster vaccination. All receptors derive from a man aged 18 to 35 who received the YFV17D yellow fever vaccine. CDR3s include the opening cysteine and the closing phenylalanine or tryptophan. D genes are given only for firm matches. Size tells how often a clone was seen (once, few, many) or the class of an expanded clone, and some rows leave it out.

size: many; V: TRBV2; J: TRBJ1-5; D: NA; DNA: TGTGCCAGCAGTGCGGACAGCTTAAATCAGCCCCAGCATTTT; CDR3: CASSADSLNQPQHF
size: many; V: TRBV10-2; J: TRBJ2-7; D: NA; DNA: TGCGCCAGCAACCAGCCCTACAAACAGGGAGAGCAGTACTTC; CDR3: CASNQPYKQGEQYF
size: few; V: TRBV5-1; J: TRBJ2-1; D: TRBD1; DNA: TGCGCCAGCAGCTTGGGTGGGACAGGGGGATATGAGCAGTTCTTC; CDR3: CASSLGGTGGYEQFF
size: few; V: TRBV3-1; J: TRBJ1-1; D: NA; DNA: TGTGCCAGCAGCCATAGAGTTGGCACTGAAGCTTTCTTT; CDR3: CASSHRVGTEAFF
size: few; V: TRBV5-5; J: TRBJ2-1; D: TRBD2; DNA: TGTGCCAGCAGCTTTCGATTCGGACTAGCTCACAATGAGCAGTTCTTC; CDR3: CASSFRFGLAHNEQFF
size: few; V: TRBV20-1; J: TRBJ1-2; D: NA; DNA: TGCAGTGCGGCAGCCAGCCTTTATGGCTACACCTTC; CDR3: CSAAASLYGYTF
size: many; V: TRBV7-2; J: TRBJ1-4; D: NA; DNA: TGTGCCAGCAGCCCCGCCTCAACTAATGAAAAACTGTTTTTT; CDR3: CASSPASTNEKLFF
size: few; V: TRBV4-2; J: TRBJ1-2; D: TRBD1; DNA: TGTGCCAGCAGCCAAGCAGGGGGTGGCTACACCTTC; CDR3: CASSQAGGGYTF
size: many; V: TRBV5-5; J: TRBJ1-6; D: NA; DNA: TGTGCCAGCAGCATCACAGGGATCGATTCACCCCTCCACTTT; CDR3: CASSITGIDSPLHF
size: many; V: TRBV20-1; J: TRBJ1-2; D: NA; DNA: TGCAGTGCTAGACAGGGGTATGGCTACACCTTC; CDR3: CSARQGYGYTF
size: NA; V: TRBV18; J: TRBJ2-1; D: TRBD2; DNA: TGTGCCAGCTCCGGGGGGGGATCCTACAATGAGCAGTTCTTC; CDR3: CASSGGGSYNEQFF
size: few; V: TRBV9; J: TRBJ2-2; D: NA; DNA: TGTGCCAGCAGCCCGGGGGCGGCCGGGGAGCTGTTTTTT; CDR3: CASSPGAAGELFF
size: few; V: TRBV20-1; J: TRBJ1-3; D: NA; DNA: TGCGGGGTGGCGAGGGGAAACACCATATATTTT; CDR3: CGVARGNTIYF
size: few; V: TRBV4-2; J: TRBJ2-1; D: TRBD1; DNA: TGTGCCAGCAGCGTTAGGACAGGCCCACACGATGAGCAGTTCTTC; CDR3: CASSVRTGPHDEQFF
size: many; V: TRBV29-1; J: TRBJ2-7; D: NA; DNA: TGCAGCGTTGGGCCCTCCCTTGGGGGGTCCGAGCAGTACTTC; CDR3: CSVGPSLGGSEQYF
size: few; V: TRBV5-8; J: TRBJ1-6; D: NA; DNA: TGTGCCAGCAGTGATAGCCGACGTCGAAATTCACCCCTCCACTTT; CDR3: CASSDSRRRNSPLHF
size: NA; V: TRBV20-1; J: TRBJ2-7; D: NA; DNA: TGCAGTGTAAAGTCCGACTGGGGCCTCGAGCAGTACTTC; CDR3: CSVKSDWGLEQYF
size: few; V: TRBV5-1; J: TRBJ2-1; D: NA; DNA: TGCGCCAGCAGCCTCGGACTGTTCAGCTCCTACAATGAGCAGTTCTTC; CDR3: CASSLGLFSSYNEQFF
size: NA; V: TRBV4-1; J: TRBJ1-6; D: NA; DNA: TGCGCCAGCAGCCAAAATCGGGGCGGGAGGGAATCACCCCTCCACTTT; CDR3: CASSQNRGGRESPLHF
size: many; V: TRBV7-2; J: TRBJ1-4; D: NA; DNA: TGTGCCAGCAGCTTAGTTGGTGAAAAACTGTTTTTT; CDR3: CASSLVGEKLFF
size: few; V: TRBV5-1; J: TRBJ2-5; D: NA; DNA: TGCGCCAGCAAGGGGTTATGGGGGGTTCAAGAGACCCAGTACTTC; CDR3: CASKGLWGVQETQYF
size: few; V: TRBV11-2; J: TRBJ2-7; D: NA; DNA: TGTGCCAGCAGCTTAAGTAGCGGCAACTCCTACGAGCAGTACTTC; CDR3: CASSLSSGNSYEQYF
size: few; V: TRBV5-4; J: TRBJ2-1; D: NA; DNA: TGTGCCAGCAGATTGGATATGAATGAGCAGTTCTTC; CDR3: CASRLDMNEQFF
size: many; V: TRBV7-9; J: TRBJ1-4; D: NA; DNA: TGTGCCAGCAGCTTACCGGAAACTAATGAAAAACTGTTTTTT; CDR3: CASSLPETNEKLFF
size: NA; V: TRBV20-1; J: TRBJ2-7; D: TRBD2; DNA: TGCAGTGGACTAGCGGGGGGCCTTGCCTACGAGCAGTACTTC; CDR3: CSGLAGGLAYEQYF
size: few; V: TRBV11-2; J: TRBJ2-3; D: TRBD2; DNA: TGTGCCAGCAGCCTGGTAGCGGGCAAAGCTAGCACAGATACGCAGTATTTT; CDR3: CASSLVAGKASTDTQYF
size: many; V: TRBV5-1; J: TRBJ1-1; D: NA; DNA: TGCGCCAGCAGTTCAGGGACCTTTGAAGCTTTCTTT; CDR3: CASSSGTFEAFF
size: few; V: TRBV5-1; J: TRBJ2-3; D: TRBD1; DNA: TGCGCCAGCACCCGACCAGGACAGGGGACAGATACGCAGTATTTT; CDR3: CASTRPGQGTDTQYF
size: NA; V: TRBV2; J: TRBJ1-6; D: TRBD1; DNA: TGTGCCAGCAGTGAACAGGTGGGACAGCTGTCACCCCTCCACTTT; CDR3: CASSEQVGQLSPLHF
size: many; V: TRBV3-1; J: TRBJ1-1; D: NA; DNA: TGTGCCAGCAGCCAAGTCGGGGTAACCTACACTGAAGCTTTCTTT; CDR3: CASSQVGVTYTEAFF
size: NA; V: TRBV5-6; J: TRBJ1-6; D: NA; DNA: TGTGCCAGCAGCTTGGGGCAGGGGTTGGAGAATTCACCCCTCCACTTT; CDR3: CASSLGQGLENSPLHF
size: NA; V: TRBV12-3/TRBV12-4; J: TRBJ2-1; D: NA; DNA: TGTGCCAGCAGTCCACAGACTTTCAATGAGCAGTTCTTC; CDR3: CASSPQTFNEQFF
size: few; V: TRBV10-3; J: TRBJ2-3; D: TRBD2; DNA: TGTGCCATCCACAGCGGGGGCCCGCATAGCACAGATACGCAGTATTTT; CDR3: CAIHSGGPHSTDTQYF
size: few; V: TRBV2; J: TRBJ2-5; D: NA; DNA: TGTGCCAGCAGTGATGGTGTTTCCGAGACCCAGTACTTC; CDR3: CASSDGVSETQYF
size: few; V: TRBV20-1; J: TRBJ2-1; D: NA; DNA: TGCAGTGGGAGGAGGGGCTGGGTAGGGGAGCAGTTCTTC; CDR3: CSGRRGWVGEQFF
size: NA; V: TRBV18; J: TRBJ1-5; D: NA; DNA: TGTGCCAGCTCACCAGACGAGTCCCAGCCCCAGCATTTT; CDR3: CASSPDESQPQHF
size: NA; V: TRBV4-3; J: TRBJ1-2; D: NA; DNA: TGCGCCAGCAGCCAAGGATATAACTATGGCTACACCTTC; CDR3: CASSQGYNYGYTF
size: few; V: TRBV29-1; J: TRBJ2-1; D: TRBD1; DNA: TGCAGCGTTGAATCTCCCCGAGGGACAGCTTACAATGAGCAGTTCTTC; CDR3: CSVESPRGTAYNEQFF
size: many; V: TRBV7-2; J: TRBJ1-3; D: TRBD1; DNA: TGTGCCAGCAGCTTCCGACAGGGTGGAAACACCATATATTTT; CDR3: CASSFRQGGNTIYF
size: few; V: TRBV7-2; J: TRBJ2-5; D: TRBD2; DNA: TGTGCCAGCAGCTTGGGACTAGCGTATATACAAGAGACCCAGTACTTC; CDR3: CASSLGLAYIQETQYF
size: NA; V: TRBV11-2; J: TRBJ1-2; D: TRBD1; DNA: TGTGCCAGCAGCTTGGGCAGGGGGGAAGGTGGCTACACCTTC; CDR3: CASSLGRGEGGYTF
size: NA; V: TRBV15; J: TRBJ1-2; D: TRBD1; DNA: TGTGCCACCAGCAGACCTGGACAGGGGATAGACTATGGCTACACCTTC; CDR3: CATSRPGQGIDYGYTF
size: many; V: TRBV12-3/TRBV12-4; J: TRBJ2-2; D: NA; DNA: TGTGCCAGCAGTTTTGGCAGGGGTTCTGGCGGGGAGCTGTTTTTT; CDR3: CASSFGRGSGGELFF
size: few; V: TRBV4-1; J: TRBJ1-5; D: NA; DNA: TGCGCCAGCAGCCAAGATCGAGGGTCGGACCAGCCCCAGCATTTT; CDR3: CASSQDRGSDQPQHF
size: few; V: TRBV12-3/TRBV12-4; J: TRBJ1-1; D: NA; DNA: TGTGCCAGCAGTTGGTTCGGCTCGGGAGCTTTCTTT; CDR3: CASSWFGSGAFF
size: NA; V: TRBV9; J: TRBJ2-5; D: TRBD1; DNA: TGTGCCAGCAGCGTCCAGGGGGCTAGCGAGTCGGAGACCCAGTACTTC; CDR3: CASSVQGASESETQYF
size: NA; V: TRBV4-2; J: TRBJ1-1; D: NA; DNA: TGTGCCAGCAGCCAAGAACCGCCGCCGAACACTGAAGCTTTCTTT; CDR3: CASSQEPPPNTEAFF
size: few; V: TRBV9; J: TRBJ1-5; D: NA; DNA: TGTGCCAGCAGCGGGGGACCCAACCCGAATCAGCCCCAGCATTTT; CDR3: CASSGGPNPNQPQHF
size: few; V: TRBV7-9; J: TRBJ2-3; D: NA; DNA: TGTGCCAGCAGCTTCAGCACGGCGGTAGATACGCAGTATTTT; CDR3: CASSFSTAVDTQYF
size: few; V: TRBV5-6; J: TRBJ2-1; D: NA; DNA: TGTGCCAGCATCAAGACCGGCGCCCCCTACTCCTACAATGAGCAGTTCTTC; CDR3: CASIKTGAPYSYNEQFF
size: many; V: TRBV3-1; J: TRBJ2-2; D: TRBD2; DNA: TGTGCCAGCAGCGACGGGACTAGAAGATCTGGGGAGCTGTTTTTT; CDR3: CASSDGTRRSGELFF
size: NA; V: TRBV7-8; J: TRBJ1-2; D: NA; DNA: TGTGCCAGCAGCCCCCGGGAAGACTATGGCTACACCTTC; CDR3: CASSPREDYGYTF
size: NA; V: TRBV7-9; J: TRBJ2-3; D: TRBD1; DNA: TGTGCCAGCAGCTTACCGACAGGGCAGACAGATACGCAGTATTTT; CDR3: CASSLPTGQTDTQYF
size: many; V: TRBV19; J: TRBJ1-1; D: NA; DNA: TGTGCCAGTAGTATAGGACAAAACACTGAAGCTTTCTTT; CDR3: CASSIGQNTEAFF
size: NA; V: TRBV6-6; J: TRBJ2-5; D: TRBD2; DNA: TGTGCCAGCAGTTACGCCCGGGTCGGGGGGGTCCAGTACTTC; CDR3: CASSYARVGGVQYF
size: NA; V: TRBV4-2; J: TRBJ2-5; D: TRBD1; DNA: TGTGCCAGCAGCTCCCGGACAGGGCAAGAGACCCAGTACTTC; CDR3: CASSSRTGQETQYF
size: few; V: TRBV27; J: TRBJ1-4; D: NA; DNA: TGTGCCAGCAGTTATACAGGGTTTGGCGAAAAACTGTTTTTT; CDR3: CASSYTGFGEKLFF
size: few; V: TRBV5-6; J: TRBJ1-5; D: TRBD1; DNA: TGTGCCAGCAGCTATGGACAGGGGGCGAGGAATCAGCCCCAGCATTTT; CDR3: CASSYGQGARNQPQHF
size: NA; V: TRBV6-2/TRBV6-3; J: TRBJ2-4; D: NA; DNA: TGTGCCAACAGCCAGGGGAACATTCAGTACTTC; CDR3: CANSQGNIQYF
size: NA; V: TRBV4-3; J: TRBJ1-2; D: NA; DNA: TGCGCCAGCAGCCAAGAAGGCAGGGAAGGAAACTATGGCTACACCTTC; CDR3: CASSQEGREGNYGYTF